A selection of T cell receptor beta chains follows, all from one sample in a study of T cells after yellow fever vaccination. MiXCR, run by TCRdb on the 5' RACE reads, gives a single entry per CDR3 protein. The sample contains 300,000 or so distinct CDR3 sequences, approximately 7% of which appear only once. The sample consisted of PBMCs, taken about 41 days after the first yellow fever vaccination. These receptors came from a young man who received the YFV17D yellow fever vaccine. Both conserved end residues are part of each CDR3. The D gene is left open where the match is weak. Clone size appears in some rows only: once, few, many, or a class for an expanded clone.

d_call | clone_size | j_call | v_call | cdr3_aa | cdr3_nt
TRBD1 | . | TRBJ2-5 | TRBV12-3/TRBV12-4 | CASSRQGKETQYF | TGTGCCAGCAGTCGACAGGGAAAGGAGACCCAGTACTTC
TRBD1 | few | TRBJ1-5 | TRBV20-1 | CSARAGTGIQPQHF | TGCAGTGCCAGGGCCGGGACAGGGATTCAGCCCCAGCATTTT
. | . | TRBJ2-5 | TRBV5-4 | CASSSPVGSGGETQYF | TGTGCCAGCAGCTCCCCTGTGGGGTCAGGCGGGGAGACCCAGTACTTC
TRBD2 | . | TRBJ2-1 | TRBV11-2 | CASSLPPGLAGAETGNEQFF | TGTGCCAGCAGCTTGCCTCCGGGACTAGCGGGGGCCGAGACGGGCAATGAGCAGTTCTTC
TRBD1 | . | TRBJ2-2 | TRBV5-1 | CASSSGQGVTEELFF | TGCGCCAGCAGCTCGGGACAGGGAGTCACCGAGGAGCTGTTTTTT
. | many | TRBJ2-1 | TRBV4-3 | CASSHLRGYSYNEQFF | TGCGCCAGCAGCCACCTCAGGGGATACTCCTACAATGAGCAGTTCTTC
. | . | TRBJ2-5 | TRBV7-9 | CASSPPLVGKETQYF | TGTGCCAGCAGCCCTCCTCTGGTGGGAAAAGAGACCCAGTACTTC
. | . | TRBJ2-1 | TRBV18 | CASSPSISADGPNEQFF | TGTGCCAGCTCACCAAGTATCTCGGCAGACGGGCCCAATGAGCAGTTCTTC
. | . | TRBJ1-4 | TRBV10-2 | CASKGQSNEKLFF | TGCGCCAGCAAGGGGCAGTCGAATGAAAAACTGTTTTTT
. | . | TRBJ2-2 | TRBV7-9 | CASNTGELFF | TGTGCCAGTAACACCGGGGAGCTGTTTTTT
. | many | TRBJ2-3 | TRBV25-1 | CASSASGRTLGDTQYF | TGTGCCAGCAGTGCATCGGGCCGAACCCTAGGTGATACGCAGTATTTT
. | many | TRBJ1-2 | TRBV29-1 | CSVPSRSIGYGYTF | TGCAGCGTTCCATCCCGGTCCATCGGCTATGGCTACACCTTC
. | . | TRBJ2-2 | TRBV6-1 | CASSPTSPTGELFF | TGTGCCAGCAGTCCTACCTCTCCAACCGGGGAGCTGTTTTTT
. | few | TRBJ2-1 | TRBV7-2 | CASSYQQGDEQFF | TGTGCCAGCAGCTACCAACAGGGAGACGAGCAGTTCTTC
. | few | TRBJ2-5 | TRBV4-3 | CASSQDLGRGGETQYF | TGCGCCAGCAGCCAAGATCTAGGGAGAGGGGGAGAGACCCAGTACTTC
TRBD2 | few | TRBJ2-4 | TRBV5-6 | CASSLGGGTQNIQYF | TGTGCCAGCAGCTTGGGCGGGGGGACTCAAAACATTCAGTACTTC
TRBD2 | . | TRBJ2-5 | TRBV5-4 | CASTHGGAPVQETQYF | TGTGCCAGCACCCACGGGGGGGCTCCGGTCCAAGAGACCCAGTACTTC
. | . | TRBJ2-1 | TRBV9 | CASSVRDSTLNEQFF | TGTGCCAGCAGCGTAAGAGACTCTACCCTTAATGAGCAGTTCTTC
TRBD2 | few | TRBJ2-1 | TRBV2 | CASSESFGGAYNEQFF | TGTGCCAGCAGTGAAAGTTTCGGGGGGGCTTACAATGAGCAGTTCTTC
. | . | TRBJ2-6 | TRBV19 | CASRTPGANVLTF | TGTGCCAGTAGAACACCTGGGGCCAACGTCCTGACTTTC
TRBD2 | few | TRBJ2-3 | TRBV6-1 | CASSGLAGLPTQYF | TGTGCCAGCAGCGGACTAGCGGGGCTCCCGACGCAGTATTTT
TRBD2 | . | TRBJ2-5 | TRBV18 | CASSSSGGIRETQYF | TGTGCCAGCTCATCTAGCGGGGGAATACGAGAGACCCAGTACTTC
. | few | TRBJ2-3 | TRBV4-1 | CASSQADYPGTDTQYF | TGCGCCAGCAGCCAGGCCGACTACCCAGGGACAGATACGCAGTATTTT
. | . | TRBJ2-5 | TRBV7-9 | CASSFGAQSETQYF | TGTGCCAGCAGCTTCGGGGCGCAAAGCGAGACCCAGTACTTC
. | . | TRBJ2-5 | TRBV10-3 | CAIKFRVQRETQYF | TGTGCCATCAAATTCAGAGTTCAACGGGAGACCCAGTACTTC
. | . | TRBJ1-3 | TRBV18 | CASSLVDRSSGNTIYF | TGTGCCAGCTCACTCGTGGACCGTTCTTCGGGAAACACCATATATTTT
. | . | TRBJ2-5 | TRBV7-2 | CASSPGTRGSAQYF | TGTGCCAGCAGCCCTGGGACGAGGGGGTCGGCCCAGTACTTC
. | few | TRBJ1-1 | TRBV27 | CASSIRGAMNTEAFF | TGTGCCAGCAGTATTCGAGGGGCGATGAACACTGAAGCTTTCTTT
. | . | TRBJ1-1 | TRBV5-1 | CASSQMDGTEAFF | TGCGCCAGCAGCCAGATGGACGGGACTGAAGCTTTCTTT
. | many | TRBJ2-1 | TRBV20-1 | CSARPPSNEQFF | TGCAGTGCTAGACCACCTTCCAATGAGCAGTTCTTC
. | few | TRBJ1-6 | TRBV10-2 | CASSEFGYSPLHF | TGCGCCAGCAGTGAGTTCGGGTATTCACCCCTCCACTTT
. | . | TRBJ2-3 | TRBV20-1 | CSARQGPSTDTQYF | TGCAGTGCTAGACAAGGCCCTAGCACAGATACGCAGTATTTT